The rows below give T cell receptor beta chains drawn from one sample of a study of T-cell memory formation after mild COVID-19. TCRdb reanalysed the 5' RACE reads using MiXCR and keeps one entry per CDR3 protein. The sample shows about 260,000 distinct CDR3 sequences, roughly 17% of them seen only once. The source material was PBMCs or a T cell subset sorted from them (not recorded which). These receptors all stem from a man aged 18 to 29 who had mild COVID-19 (a few samples of this study predate the infection). Cell type and time point are not known. Each CDR3 is given with its conserved first and last residue. The D gene is left open where the match is weak. Clone size is shown for a subset of rows, as once, few, many or a class of expanded clone.

j_call clone_size d_call v_call cdr3_nt cdr3_aa
TRBJ2-2 . . TRBV7-2 TGTGCCAGCAGCCCCAGGCGGTTAGCGCCTAACACCGGGGAGCTGTTTTTT CASSPRRLAPNTGELFF
TRBJ2-3 . . TRBV12-3/TRBV12-4 TGTGCCAGCAGTTTAGTTCAGGGCCTCGTGGCAGATACGCAGTATTTT CASSLVQGLVADTQYF
TRBJ1-6 few . TRBV19 TGTGCCAGTACCCCGGGCCAGGCAGGGCCTAATTCACCCCTCCACTTT CASTPGQAGPNSPLHF
TRBJ2-1 . TRBD2 TRBV3-1 TGTGCCAGCAGCCTTACGAGCGGGGGGCGCCATGAGCAGTTCTTC CASSLTSGGRHEQFF
TRBJ2-3 . TRBD1 TRBV6-5 TGTGCCAGCAGATCGCAGGGGGCGACAGATACGCAGTATTTT CASRSQGATDTQYF
TRBJ2-5 few TRBD1 TRBV12-3/TRBV12-4 TGTGCCAGCAGGGGACAGTCCCCATCAAGTGGGGAGACCCAGTACTTC CASRGQSPSSGETQYF
TRBJ2-7 few . TRBV4-1 TGCGCCAGCAGCCAACTGACGGGGATCCCCGAGCAGTACTTC CASSQLTGIPEQYF
TRBJ2-7 . . TRBV20-1 TGCAGTGCCGTCAATTCGTTGAACTACGAGCAGTACTTC CSAVNSLNYEQYF
TRBJ1-1 few TRBD1 TRBV6-2/TRBV6-3 TGTGCCAGCAGTTTTTACGACAGGGGTCGTATTATGAACACTGAAGCTTTCTTT CASSFYDRGRIMNTEAFF
TRBJ1-4 . TRBD1 TRBV5-6 TGTGCCAGCAGCAAGGACAGGGGTACAACTAATGAAAAACTGTTTTTT CASSKDRGTTNEKLFF
TRBJ1-2 many . TRBV7-9 TGTGCCAGCAGCTTAGAGGGGGTTAGCTATGGCTACACCTTC CASSLEGVSYGYTF
TRBJ2-5 . . TRBV5-1 TGCGCCAGCAGCGAGGACTGGGGGGGCGGGACCCAGTACTTC CASSEDWGGGTQYF
TRBJ2-7 . . TRBV16 TGTGCCAGCAGCCAAACCCTGGACCCTCCAAGCTCCTACGAGCAGTACTTC CASSQTLDPPSSYEQYF
TRBJ1-2 . TRBD1 TRBV18 TGTGCCAGCTCACCACCAACAGGGGGAAGGGGACCCTATGGCTACACCTTC CASSPPTGGRGPYGYTF
TRBJ2-1 . . TRBV10-1 TGCGCCAGCACTTGGTGGGGGCAGTTCTTC CASTWWGQFF
TRBJ1-2 once . TRBV12-3/TRBV12-4 TGTGCCAGCACAAGGGATGTACAATGGTATGGCTACACCTTC CASTRDVQWYGYTF